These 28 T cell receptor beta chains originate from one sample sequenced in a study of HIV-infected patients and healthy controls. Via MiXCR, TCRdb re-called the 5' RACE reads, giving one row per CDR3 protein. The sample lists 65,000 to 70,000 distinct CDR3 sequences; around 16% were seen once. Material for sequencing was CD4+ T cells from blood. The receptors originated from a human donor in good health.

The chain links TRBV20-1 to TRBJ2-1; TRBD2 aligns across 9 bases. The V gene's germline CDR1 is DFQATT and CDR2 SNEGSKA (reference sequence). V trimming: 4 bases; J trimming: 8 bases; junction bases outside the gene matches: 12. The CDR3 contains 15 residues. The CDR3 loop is CSAKAGGGAVDEQFF. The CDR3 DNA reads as TGCAGTGCTAAGGCTGGCGGGGGGGCGGTAGATGAGCAGTTCTTC.

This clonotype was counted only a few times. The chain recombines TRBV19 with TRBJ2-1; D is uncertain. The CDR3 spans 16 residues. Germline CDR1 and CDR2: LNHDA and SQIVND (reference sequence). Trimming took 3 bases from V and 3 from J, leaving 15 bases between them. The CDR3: CASSMGSATSYNEQFF. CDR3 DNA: TGTGCCAGTAGTATGGGAAGCGCCACGAGCTACAATGAGCAGTTCTTC.

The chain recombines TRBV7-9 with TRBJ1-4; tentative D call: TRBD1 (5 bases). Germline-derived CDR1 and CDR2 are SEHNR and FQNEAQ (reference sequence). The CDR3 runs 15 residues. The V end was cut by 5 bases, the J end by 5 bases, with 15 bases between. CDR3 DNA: TGTGCCAGCAGCACCCGGGACGGTCGGAATGAAAAACTGTTTTTT. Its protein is CASSTRDGRNEKLFF. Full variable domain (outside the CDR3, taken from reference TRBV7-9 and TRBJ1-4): DTGVSQNPRHKITKRGQNVTFRCDPISEHNRLYWYRQTLGQGPEFLTYFQNEAQLEKSRLLSDRFSAERPKGSFSTLEIQRTEQGDSAMYLCASSTRDGRNEKLFFGSGTQLSVL.

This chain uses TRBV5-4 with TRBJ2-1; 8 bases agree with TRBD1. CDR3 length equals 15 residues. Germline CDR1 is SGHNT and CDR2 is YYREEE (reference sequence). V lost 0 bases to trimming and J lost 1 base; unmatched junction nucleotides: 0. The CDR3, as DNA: TGTGCCAGCAGCTTGGGACAGGGGTCCTACAATGAGCAGTTCTTC. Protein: CASSLGQGSYNEQFF.

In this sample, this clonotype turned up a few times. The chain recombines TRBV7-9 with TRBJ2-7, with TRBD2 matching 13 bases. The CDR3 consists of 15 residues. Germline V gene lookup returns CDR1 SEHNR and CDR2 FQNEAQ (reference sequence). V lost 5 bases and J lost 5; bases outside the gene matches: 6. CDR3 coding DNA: TGTGCCAGCAGCCATCGACTAGCGGGAGGCGACGAGCAGTACTTC. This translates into CASSHRLAGGDEQYF.

This CDR3 reads CASSSAGGELFF. CDR3 nucleotide sequence: TGTGCCAGCAGCTCCGCAGGGGGGGAGCTGTTTTTT. This rearrangement joins TRBV7-2 to TRBJ2-2; D possibly corresponds to TRBD1 (5 bases). Trimming removed 4 bases at V and 8 bases at J, with 8 bases between. Germline CDR1 is SGHTA and CDR2 is FQGNSA. CDR3 length: 12 amino acids.

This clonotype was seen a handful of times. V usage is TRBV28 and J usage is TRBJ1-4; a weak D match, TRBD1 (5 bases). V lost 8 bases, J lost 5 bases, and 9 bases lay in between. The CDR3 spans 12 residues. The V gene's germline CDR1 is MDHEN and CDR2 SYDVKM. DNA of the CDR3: TGTGCCAGCGTGGGGACGAATGAAAAACTGTTTTTT. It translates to CASVGTNEKLFF.

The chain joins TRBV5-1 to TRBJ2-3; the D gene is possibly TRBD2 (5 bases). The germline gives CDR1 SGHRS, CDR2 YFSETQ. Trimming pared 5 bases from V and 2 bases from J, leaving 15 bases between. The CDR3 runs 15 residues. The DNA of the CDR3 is TGCGCCAGCAGTCATTCCGGGATACACACAGATACGCAGTATTTT. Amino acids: CASSHSGIHTDTQYF.

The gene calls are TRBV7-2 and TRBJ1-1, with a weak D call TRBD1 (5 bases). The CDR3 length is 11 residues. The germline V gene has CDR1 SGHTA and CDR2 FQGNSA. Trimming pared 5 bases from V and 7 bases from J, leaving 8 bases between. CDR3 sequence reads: CASSQQVEAFF. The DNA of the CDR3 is TGTGCCAGCAGCCAACAGGTTGAAGCTTTCTTT.

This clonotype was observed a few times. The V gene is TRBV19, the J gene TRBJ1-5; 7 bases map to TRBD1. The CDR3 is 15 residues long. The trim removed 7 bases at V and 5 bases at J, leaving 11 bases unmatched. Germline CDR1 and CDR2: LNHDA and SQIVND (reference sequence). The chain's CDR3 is CASTLRAGGDQPQHF. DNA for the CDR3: TGTGCCAGTACCCTTCGGGCAGGGGGAGATCAGCCCCAGCATTTT.

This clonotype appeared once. CDR3 bases: TGTGCCTGGACGGTCGGATCGGGAAACACCATATATTTT. As protein: CAWTVGSGNTIYF. The chain couples TRBV30 to TRBJ1-3; no reliable D call. This CDR3 comprises 13 residues. Germline V lookup: CDR1 GTSNPN, CDR2 SVGIG (reference sequence). Trimming removed 4 bases from V and 4 bases from J, with 11 bases in between.

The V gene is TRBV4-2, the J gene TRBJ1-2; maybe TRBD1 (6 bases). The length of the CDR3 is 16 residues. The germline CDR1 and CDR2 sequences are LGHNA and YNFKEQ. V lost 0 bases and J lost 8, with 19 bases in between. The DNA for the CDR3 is TGTGCCAGCAGCCAAGATGAGTTCGGGGGGCGAAGGGGCTACACCTTC. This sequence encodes CASSQDEFGGRRGYTF.

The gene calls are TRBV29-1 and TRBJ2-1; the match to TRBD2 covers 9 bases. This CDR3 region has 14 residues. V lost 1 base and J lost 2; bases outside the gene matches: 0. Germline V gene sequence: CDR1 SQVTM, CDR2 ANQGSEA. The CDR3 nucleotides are TGCAGCGTTGAAGGGACTAGCGCCTACAATGAGCAGTTCTTC. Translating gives CSVEGTSAYNEQFF.

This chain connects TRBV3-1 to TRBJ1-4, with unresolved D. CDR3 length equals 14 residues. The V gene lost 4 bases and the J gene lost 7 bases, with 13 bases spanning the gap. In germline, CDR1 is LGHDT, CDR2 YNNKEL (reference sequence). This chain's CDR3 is CASSPRWVSEKLFF. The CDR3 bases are TGTGCCAGCAGCCCCAGGTGGGTGAGTGAAAAACTGTTTTTT. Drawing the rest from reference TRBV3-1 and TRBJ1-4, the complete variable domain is DTAVSQTPKYLVTQMGNDKSIKCEQNLGHDTMYWYKQDSKKFLKIMFSYNNKELIINETVPNRFSPKSPDKAHLNLHINSLELGDSAVYFCASSPRWVSEKLFFGSGTQLSVL.

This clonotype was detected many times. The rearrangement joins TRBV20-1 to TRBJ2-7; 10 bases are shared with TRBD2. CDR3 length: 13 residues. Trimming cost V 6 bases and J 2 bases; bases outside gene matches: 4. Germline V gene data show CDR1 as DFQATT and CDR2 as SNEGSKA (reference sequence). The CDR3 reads CSAVLAGPYEQYF. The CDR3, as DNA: TGCAGTGCGGTACTAGCGGGACCCTACGAGCAGTACTTC.

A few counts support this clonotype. CDR3 coding DNA: TGTGCCAGCAGTGGCTGGGGGCAGGGGTACCAGCCCCAGCATTTT. This codes for CASSGWGQGYQPQHF. The rearrangement uses TRBV6-2 or TRBV6-3 and TRBJ1-5, with D possibly TRBD1 on 6 matching bases. The CDR3 sequence is 15 residues long. In germline, CDR1 is MNHEY, CDR2 SVGEGT. The ends were cut back, 5 bases at V and 7 bases at J, with 18 bases in the middle.

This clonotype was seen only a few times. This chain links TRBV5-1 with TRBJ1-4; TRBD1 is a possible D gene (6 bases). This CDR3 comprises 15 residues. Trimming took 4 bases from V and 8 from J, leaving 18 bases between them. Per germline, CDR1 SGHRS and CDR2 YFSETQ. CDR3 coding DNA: TGCGCCAGCAGCCCGAGGGCTGTGGGGGGCGAAAAACTGTTTTTT. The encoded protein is CASSPRAVGGEKLFF. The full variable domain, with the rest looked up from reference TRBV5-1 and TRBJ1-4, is KAGVTQTPRYLIKTRGQQVTLSCSPISGHRSVSWYQQTPGQGLQFLFEYFSETQRNKGNFPGRFSGRQFSNSRSEMNVSTLELGDSALYLCASSPRAVGGEKLFFGSGTQLSVL.

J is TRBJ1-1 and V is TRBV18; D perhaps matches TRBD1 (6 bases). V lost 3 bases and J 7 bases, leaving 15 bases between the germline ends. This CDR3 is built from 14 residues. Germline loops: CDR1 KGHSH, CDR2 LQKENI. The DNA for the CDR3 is TGTGCCAGCTCACCGGCTGGACAGCGGCTTGAAGCTTTCTTT. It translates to CASSPAGQRLEAFF.

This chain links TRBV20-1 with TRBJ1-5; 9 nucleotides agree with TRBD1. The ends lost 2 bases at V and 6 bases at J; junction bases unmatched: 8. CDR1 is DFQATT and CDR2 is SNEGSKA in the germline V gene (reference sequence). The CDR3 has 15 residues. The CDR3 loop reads CSARPNRGLGQPQHF. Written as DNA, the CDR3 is TGCAGTGCTAGACCCAACAGGGGGCTGGGTCAGCCCCAGCATTTT.

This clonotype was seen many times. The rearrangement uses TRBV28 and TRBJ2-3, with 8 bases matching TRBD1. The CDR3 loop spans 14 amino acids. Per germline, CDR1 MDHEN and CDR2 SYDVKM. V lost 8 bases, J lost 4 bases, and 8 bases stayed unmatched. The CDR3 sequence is CASEGQGESDTQYF. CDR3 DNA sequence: TGTGCCAGCGAAGGACAGGGAGAGTCAGATACGCAGTATTTT.

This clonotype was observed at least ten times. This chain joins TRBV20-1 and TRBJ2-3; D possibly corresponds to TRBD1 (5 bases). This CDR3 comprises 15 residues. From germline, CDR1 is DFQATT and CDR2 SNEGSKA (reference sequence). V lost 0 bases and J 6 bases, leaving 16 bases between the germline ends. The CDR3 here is CSARDVRQPGDTQYF. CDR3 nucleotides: TGCAGTGCTAGAGATGTACGGCAGCCAGGGGATACGCAGTATTTT.

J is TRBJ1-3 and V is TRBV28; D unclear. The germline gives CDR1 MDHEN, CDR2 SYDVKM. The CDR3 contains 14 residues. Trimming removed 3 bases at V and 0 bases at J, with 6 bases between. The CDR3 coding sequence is TGTGCCAGCAGTTTCGCGGTCTCTGGAAACACCATATATTTT. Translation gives CASSFAVSGNTIYF. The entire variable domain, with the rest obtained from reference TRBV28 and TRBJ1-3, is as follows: DVKVTQSSRYLVKRTGEKVFLECVQDMDHENMFWYRQDPGLGLRLIYFSYDVKMKEKGDIPEGYSVSREKKERFSLILESASTNQTSMYLCASSFAVSGNTIYFGEGSWLTVV.

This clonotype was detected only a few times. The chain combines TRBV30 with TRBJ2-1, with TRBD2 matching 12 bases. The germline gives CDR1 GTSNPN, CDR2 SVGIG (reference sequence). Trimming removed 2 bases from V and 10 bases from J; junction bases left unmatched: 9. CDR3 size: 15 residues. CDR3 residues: CAWSRLASGRDEQFF. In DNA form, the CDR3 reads TGTGCCTGGAGTAGATTGGCTAGCGGGAGGGACGAGCAGTTCTTC. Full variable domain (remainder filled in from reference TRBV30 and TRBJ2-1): SQTIHQWPATLVQPVGSPLSLECTVEGTSNPNLYWYRQAAGRGLQLLFYSVGIGQISSEVPQNLSASRPQDRQFILSSKKLLLSDSGFYLCAWSRLASGRDEQFFGPGTRLTVL.

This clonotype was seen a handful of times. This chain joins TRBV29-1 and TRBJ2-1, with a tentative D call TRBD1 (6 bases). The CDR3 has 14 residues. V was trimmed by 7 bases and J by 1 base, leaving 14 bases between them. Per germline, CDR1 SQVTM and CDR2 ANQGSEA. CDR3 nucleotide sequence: TGCAGCGGGAGTGCAGGGGCTTCCTACAATGAGCAGTTCTTC. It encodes CSGSAGASYNEQFF.

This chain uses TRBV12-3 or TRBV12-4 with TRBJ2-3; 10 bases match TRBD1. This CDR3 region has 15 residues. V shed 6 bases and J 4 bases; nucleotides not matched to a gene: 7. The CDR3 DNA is TGTGCCAGCAGATTCGACAGGGGGCTGGCAGATACGCAGTATTTT. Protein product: CASRFDRGLADTQYF.

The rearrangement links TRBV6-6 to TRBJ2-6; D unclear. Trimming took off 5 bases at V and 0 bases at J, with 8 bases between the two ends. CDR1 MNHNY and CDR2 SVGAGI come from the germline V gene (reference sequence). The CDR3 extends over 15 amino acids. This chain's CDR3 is CASSRWVSGANVLTF. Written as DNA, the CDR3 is TGTGCCAGCAGTCGGTGGGTCTCTGGGGCCAACGTCCTGACTTTC.

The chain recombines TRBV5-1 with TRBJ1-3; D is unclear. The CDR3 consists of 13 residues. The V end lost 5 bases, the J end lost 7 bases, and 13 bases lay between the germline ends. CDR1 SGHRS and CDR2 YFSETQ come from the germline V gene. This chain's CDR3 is CASRGTAGNTIYF. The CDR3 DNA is TGCGCCAGCAGGGGCACCGCGGGTAACACCATATATTTT.

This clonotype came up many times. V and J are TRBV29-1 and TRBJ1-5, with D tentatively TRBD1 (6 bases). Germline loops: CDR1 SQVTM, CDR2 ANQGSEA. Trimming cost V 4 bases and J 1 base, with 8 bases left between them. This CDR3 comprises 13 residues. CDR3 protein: CSVVQGSNQPQHF. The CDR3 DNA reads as TGCAGCGTTGTCCAGGGGAGCAATCAGCCCCAGCATTTT.